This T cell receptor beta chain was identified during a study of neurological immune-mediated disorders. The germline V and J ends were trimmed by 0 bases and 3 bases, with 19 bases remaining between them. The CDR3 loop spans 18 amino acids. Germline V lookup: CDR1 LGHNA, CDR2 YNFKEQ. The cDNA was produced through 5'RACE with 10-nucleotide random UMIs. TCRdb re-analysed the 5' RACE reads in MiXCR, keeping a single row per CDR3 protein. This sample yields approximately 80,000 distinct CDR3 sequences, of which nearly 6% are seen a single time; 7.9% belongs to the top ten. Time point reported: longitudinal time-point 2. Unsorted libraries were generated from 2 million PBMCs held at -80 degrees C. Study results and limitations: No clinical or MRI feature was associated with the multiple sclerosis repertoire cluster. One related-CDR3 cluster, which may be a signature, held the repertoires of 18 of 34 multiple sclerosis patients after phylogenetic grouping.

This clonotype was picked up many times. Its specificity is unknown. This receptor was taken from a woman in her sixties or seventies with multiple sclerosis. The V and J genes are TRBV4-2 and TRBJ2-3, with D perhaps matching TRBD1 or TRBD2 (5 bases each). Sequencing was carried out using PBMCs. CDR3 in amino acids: CASSQDYGDPPNTDTQYF. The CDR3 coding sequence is TGTGCCAGCAGCCAAGATTACGGGGACCCCCCTAATACAGATACGCAGTATTTT.